These 4 T cell receptor beta chains originate from one sample sequenced in a study of regulatory T cells in long-lasting Graves disease. The time point was: persistent/refractory GD, antithyroid drugs over 5 years with positive TRAb. RNA extracted from PBMCs served as the sequencing template. HTBI primers from iRepertoire and Arm-PCR of CDR3 regions yielded the TCR beta libraries. TCRdb called the multiplex PCR reads again in MiXCR, with one record for every CDR3 protein. Among 450,000 or so distinct CDR3 sequences listed, roughly 22% were seen once. Sequenced here: peripheral blood mononuclear cells (PBMCs), sampled when the disease was refractory, from a patient treated with antithyroid drugs. All receptors derive from a female donor with Graves disease.

The J gene is TRBJ1-1, the V gene TRBV5-4; 9 nucleotides align to TRBD1. The germline gives CDR1 SGHNT, CDR2 YYREEE (reference sequence). V shed 4 bases and J 2 bases; nucleotides not matched to a gene: 9. CDR3 length: 16 residues. The CDR3 reads CASSPPPDRGNTEAFF. The DNA for the CDR3 is TGTGCCAGCAGCCCCCCACCGGACAGGGGAAACACTGAAGCTTTCTTT.

This chain joins TRBV14 and TRBJ2-1, with a weak D call TRBD2 (6 bases). V lost 3 bases and J 6 bases, leaving 12 bases between the germline ends. CDR1 and CDR2 from the germline V gene are SGHDN and FVKESK. The CDR3 length is 14 residues. The CDR3 DNA reads as TGTGCCAGCAGCCATTTTCAGGAGGGCAATGAGCAGTTCTTC. Protein sequence: CASSHFQEGNEQFF.

This clonotype was observed a handful of times. The chain recombines TRBV3-1 with TRBJ2-7; D ambiguous. This CDR3 has 16 residues. Trimming removed 1 base from V and 2 bases from J, with 15 bases in between. Germline-derived CDR1 and CDR2 are LGHDT and YNNKEL (reference sequence). CDR3 bases: TGTGCCAGCAGCCAAGGCTCGCAGGTCAGTACCTACGAGCAGTACTTC. Its protein is CASSQGSQVSTYEQYF.

The chain employs TRBV7-6 and TRBJ2-1; 7 nucleotides agree with TRBD2. The V gene's germline CDR1 is SGHVS and CDR2 FNYEAQ. Losses at the gene ends were 5 bases for V and 2 bases for J; bases not matched to a gene: 15. The CDR3 is 18 amino acids. The CDR3 here is CASSPRGGSGATYNEQFF. Here the CDR3 DNA reads TGTGCCAGCAGCCCCAGAGGAGGGAGCGGGGCCACCTACAATGAGCAGTTCTTC.